This TCR beta chain was identified in a study of T cells in localized non-small cell lung cancer. Study findings and constraints: Uninvolved adjacent lung showed the highest T cell clonality, exceeding tumor.

Worth noting for this clone: Its antigen is not identified.

Germline V gives CDR1 MDHEN, CDR2 SYDVKM. This CDR3 region has 15 residues. V trimming: 5 bases; J trimming: 5 bases; junction bases outside the gene matches: 8. This table comes from immunoSEQ multiplex PCR, and its TCRdb copy is limited to in-frame clones, with some not included. The data show over a thousand clones, with approximately 40% seen just once and roughly an eighth held by the top ten. The source material was lung tumor tissue, sampled before any cancer treatment. This chain joins TRBV28 and TRBJ2-7; 11 bases align to TRBD1. This TCR came from a woman aged 35-75 years with stage I lung adenocarcinoma. The CDR3 protein is CASSPWTGGFDEQYF. The CDR3, as DNA: TGTGCCAGCAGTCCCTGGACAGGGGGCTTTGACGAGCAGTACTTC.